This T cell receptor beta chain was obtained from a study of cytomegalovirus exposure and HLA in healthy donors. There are 12 residues in the CDR3. In germline, CDR1 is SGHAT, CDR2 FQNNGV. V shed 0 bases and J shed 5 bases, with 4 bases lying between them. The PCR employed 60 Vbeta primers together with 13 Jbeta primers. Data came from immunoSEQ multiplex PCR; TCRdb stores just in-frame clones and leaves some out. The sample comprises around 200,000 clones, less than 85% of which are singletons, and 0.65% rests with the top ten. The sequence came from a boy aged 5-17 years in good health and CMV-seronegative. Source material: PBMCs. This chain links TRBV11-2 with TRBJ2-5; D uncertain. CDR3 nucleotide sequence: TGTGCCAGCAGCTTAGATGCGGAGACCCAGTACTTC. Protein sequence: CASSLDAETQYF.